Listed below are T cell receptor beta chains from one sample, sequenced in a study of T cells expressing NK-cell markers. TCRdb reprocessed the 5' RACE reads and keeps a single row for each CDR3 protein, giving no DNA. This sample's clone table lists about 550,000 distinct CDR3 sequences. Sequencing input: blood T cells: a sorted CD56 or NKG2C T cell subset, CD4+ or CD8+ T cells, or bulk PBMC T cells (not recorded which). All receptors come from a man younger than 35 in good health. Both conserved end residues are part of each CDR3. Each record gives: V gene, J gene, CDR3 protein.

V: TRBV7-8; J: TRBJ2-3; CDR3: CASSLYQGGGTDTQYF
V: TRBV20-1; J: TRBJ2-7; CDR3: CSARDPRAPGAISYEQYF
V: TRBV11-2; J: TRBJ1-4; CDR3: CASRGQKNEKLFF
V: TRBV29-1; J: TRBJ2-2; CDR3: CSVAGEDGTGELFF
V: TRBV27; J: TRBJ2-1; CDR3: CASSYGTSGITYEQFF
V: TRBV7-2; J: TRBJ2-1; CDR3: CASSQTSGRYNEQFF
V: TRBV12-3/TRBV12-4; J: TRBJ2-5; CDR3: CASSTQRETQYF
V: TRBV6-2/TRBV6-3; J: TRBJ1-2; CDR3: CASSYYREGNYGYTF
V: TRBV6-1; J: TRBJ2-3; CDR3: CASSELADTSTDTQYF
V: TRBV5-5; J: TRBJ1-2; CDR3: CASSPWGRPYGYTF
V: TRBV29-1; J: TRBJ2-1; CDR3: CSVGGSVDEQFF
V: TRBV6-2/TRBV6-3; J: TRBJ2-7; CDR3: CASTWSAGTYEQYF
V: TRBV4-1; J: TRBJ2-1; CDR3: CASLGGNEQFF
V: TRBV4-1; J: TRBJ2-2; CDR3: CASSQGLNTGELFF
V: TRBV2; J: TRBJ1-6; CDR3: CASSKTGIASPLHF
V: TRBV20-1; J: TRBJ2-1; CDR3: CSAQGGVNEQFF
V: TRBV24-1; J: TRBJ2-3; CDR3: CATSDTVAGKTDTQYF
V: TRBV20-1; J: TRBJ2-3; CDR3: CSASLLVRAEADTQYF
V: TRBV27; J: TRBJ1-1; CDR3: CASSSGRGMNTEAFF
V: TRBV29-1; J: TRBJ2-3; CDR3: CSLCGALTDTQYF
V: TRBV11-2; J: TRBJ1-2; CDR3: CASSLSMFVGYGYTF
V: TRBV20-1; J: TRBJ2-2; CDR3: CSARPLSGDNTGELFF
V: TRBV12-3/TRBV12-4; J: TRBJ2-1; CDR3: CASSPTTYGVYNEQFF
V: TRBV27; J: TRBJ1-5; CDR3: CASSPIGQGLPQHF
V: TRBV9; J: TRBJ1-6; CDR3: CASSVGDRFNSPLHF
V: TRBV11-2; J: TRBJ2-3; CDR3: CASRGGAFSTDTQYF
V: TRBV5-1; J: TRBJ1-5; CDR3: CASSPTVNQPQHF
V: TRBV6-5; J: TRBJ2-7; CDR3: CASSYSIRDSYEQYF
V: TRBV25-1; J: TRBJ2-7; CDR3: CASSEPGQTDEQYF
V: TRBV14; J: TRBJ2-2; CDR3: CASSQAYRGNTGELFF
V: TRBV7-9; J: TRBJ2-7; CDR3: CASSSITGTGAYEQYF
V: TRBV14; J: TRBJ2-1; CDR3: CASDKGTSSYNEQFF
V: TRBV15; J: TRBJ1-5; CDR3: CATSKDSGRVNQPQHF
V: TRBV15; J: TRBJ2-3; CDR3: CATSYRRTSLAGSTDTQYF
V: TRBV15; J: TRBJ1-5; CDR3: CATSIRQGSDQPQHF
V: TRBV9; J: TRBJ2-3; CDR3: CASSVAKTGLAGSPDTQYF
V: TRBV27; J: TRBJ2-1; CDR3: CASTPDRQNRDYEKQFF
V: TRBV7-9; J: TRBJ1-1; CDR3: CASSSRQTEAFF